The 28 T cell receptor beta chains presented below share a single source sample, sequenced in a study of blood T cell repertoires in COVID-19. Here immunoSEQ multiplex PCR was the method, and the copy in TCRdb shows in-frame clones only, minus some. In the table there are fewer than 300,000 clones, less than 90% of which are singletons. Sequenced material: peripheral blood. The receptors were sampled from a man in his sixties who had recovered from COVID-19.

The genes are TRBV14 and TRBJ1-3; 10 bases align to TRBD1. This CDR3 has 16 amino acids. Trimming cost V 1 base and J 4 bases; bases outside gene matches: 4. The germline gives CDR1 SGHDN, CDR2 FVKESK. The CDR3 bases are TGTGCCAGCAGCCAAGGACAGGGGGCGTACGGAAACACCATATATTTT. Protein: CASSQGQGAYGNTIYF.

V and J are TRBV21-1 and TRBJ2-3; the table's TRBD1 call for D was not verified on the DNA. TRBV21-1 counts as a pseudogene. CDR3 length equals 17 residues. The CDR3 bases are TGTGCCAGCAGCTCGAAACCCCGGACAGGCAGCACAGATACGCAGTATTTT. Its protein product is CASSSKPRTGSTDTQYF.

The chain joins TRBV7-9 to TRBJ1-4, with D unresolved. Deletions cut 4 bases from V and 7 bases from J, with 19 bases between. Germline lookup yields CDR1 SEHNR and CDR2 FQNEAQ (reference sequence). CDR3 length equals 16 residues. The CDR3 sequence is CASSSPSPLSPEKLFF. CDR3 sequence (DNA): TGTGCCAGCAGCTCCCCTTCCCCTTTATCTCCTGAAAAACTGTTTTTT.

CDR3 coding DNA: TGTGCCAGCAGCCAACAGGGGATGACAGGGGCCGGGGATCAGCCCCAGCATTTT. Translating it yields CASSQQGMTGAGDQPQHF. The V call is TRBV7-9, the J call TRBJ1-5; 8 bases are a match to TRBD1. Germline V gene sequence: CDR1 SEHNR, CDR2 FQNEAQ (reference sequence). V trimming: 5 bases; J trimming: 5 bases; junction bases outside the gene matches: 17. The CDR3 contains 18 residues.

This clone was seen just once. This chain joins TRBV18 and TRBJ1-3, with 7 positions matching TRBD1. Germline CDR1 and CDR2: KGHSH and LQKENI. J gave up 2 bases and V 4 bases, and 8 bases lay outside the gene matches. The CDR3 is 16 residues long. CDR3 protein: CASSLNQGETGNTIYF. As DNA, the CDR3 is TGTGCCAGCTCACTTAACCAGGGGGAGACTGGAAACACCATATATTTT.

The chain uses TRBV7-6 and TRBJ2-1, with 8 bases lining up with TRBD2. The V and J ends lost 0 bases and 2 bases, in that order; junction bases with no gene match: 12. In germline, CDR1 is SGHVS, CDR2 FNYEAQ. CDR3 length equals 19 residues. DNA for the CDR3: TGTGCCAGCAGCTTAGCGCTAGCAGCGGGGGCACCTCCCTACAATGAGCAGTTCTTC. Translating it yields CASSLALAAGAPPYNEQFF.

J is TRBJ2-2 and V is TRBV5-1; 11 bases fit TRBD1. The CDR3 is 14 residues long. The V gene end was trimmed by 9 bases and the J gene end by 6 bases; junction bases not matched to a gene: 7. Germline CDR1 is SGHRS and CDR2 is YFSETQ. The CDR3 DNA follows: TGCGCCACTGGACGGGACAGGGGGGCCGGGGAGCTGTTTTTT. It codes for CATGRDRGAGELFF. The full variable domain, rest sourced from reference TRBV5-1 and TRBJ2-2, is KAGVTQTPRYLIKTRGQQVTLSCSPISGHRSVSWYQQTPGQGLQFLFEYFSETQRNKGNFPGRFSGRQFSNSRSEMNVSTLELGDSALYLCATGRDRGAGELFFGEGSRLTVL.

The chain links TRBV4-2 to TRBJ1-2, with D unresolved. CDR1 LGHNA and CDR2 YNFKEQ come from the germline V gene. The V end lost 0 bases, the J end lost 4 bases, and 3 bases lay between the germline ends. The CDR3 length is 12 residues. CDR3 in amino acids: CASSQDLYGYTF. CDR3 DNA sequence: TGTGCCAGCAGCCAAGATCTCTATGGCTACACCTTC.

Concerning this clone itself: The conserved closing phenylalanine or tryptophan is absent in this CDR3, likely reflecting a read error. The DNA is omitted, as the CDR3 cannot be located on it reliably, and the CDR3 follows TCRdb's listing. The chain couples TRBV5-4 to TRBJ1-2; the DNA was not used to check the table's D call, TRBD1. CDR1 SGHNT and CDR2 YYREEE come from the germline V gene (reference sequence). From its first to its last residue, the CDR3 has 14 amino acids. The CDR3 loop reads CASSIQGVSMATPL.

V is TRBV6-1 and J is TRBJ1-5; tentatively, D is TRBD1 (6 bases). The V end lost 1 base, the J end lost 5 bases, and 15 bases lay between the germline ends. Per germline, CDR1 MNHNS and CDR2 SASEGT. The CDR3 extends over 16 amino acids. The CDR3 sequence: CASSEVGRGWDQPQHF. In nucleotides, the CDR3 is TGTGCCAGCAGTGAAGTCGGCAGGGGTTGGGATCAGCCCCAGCATTTT.

This clone was recorded once. This chain links TRBV5-4 with TRBJ2-3, with 10 bases that match TRBD2. Trimming removed 4 bases from V and 5 bases from J; junction bases left unmatched: 7. The CDR3 consists of 15 residues. Germline V gene data show CDR1 as SGHNT and CDR2 as YYREEE (reference sequence). CDR3 bases: TGTGCCAGCAGCCAGCCGGGACTAGCGATAGATACGCAGTATTTT. Protein: CASSQPGLAIDTQYF.

This chain connects TRBV7-3 to TRBJ2-3; 11 positions match TRBD2. This CDR3 contains 18 residues. V shed 2 bases, J shed 4 bases, and the junction held 11 bases outside the gene matches. CDR1 SGHTA and CDR2 FQGTGA come from the germline V gene. CDR3 protein: CASSLRRNSGGAPDTQYF. In DNA form, the CDR3 reads TGTGCCAGCAGCTTACGCCGGAATAGCGGGGGGGCACCAGATACGCAGTATTTT. The full variable domain, rest sourced from reference TRBV7-3 and TRBJ2-3, is GAGVSQTPSNKVTEKGKYVELRCDPISGHTALYWYRQSLGQGPEFLIYFQGTGAADDSGLPNDRFFAVRPEGSVSTLKIQRTERGDSAVYLCASSLRRNSGGAPDTQYFGPGTRLTVL.

The genes are TRBV12-3 or TRBV12-4 and TRBJ1-5; D gene ambiguous. V was pared by 2 bases and J by 9 bases, with 8 bases between. This CDR3 is built from 12 residues. The CDR3 DNA sequence: TGTGCCAGCAGTTTACCCACCGGGCCCCAGCATTTT. Residues: CASSLPTGPQHF.

V usage is TRBV15 and J usage is TRBJ2-2, with unresolved D. This CDR3 is 13 amino acids long. CDR1 LNHNV and CDR2 YYDKDF come from the germline V gene (reference sequence). The germline V and J ends were trimmed by 5 bases and 6 bases, with 10 bases remaining between them. The CDR3 protein is CATSLFVAGELFF. CDR3 sequence (DNA): TGTGCCACCAGCCTTTTTGTAGCCGGGGAGCTGTTTTTT.

The chain has TRBV5-1 and TRBJ1-6; 10 positions match TRBD1. Germline CDR1 and CDR2: SGHRS and YFSETQ. The CDR3 spans 15 residues. Trimming took 0 bases from V and 7 from J; bases not matched to a gene: 1. CDR3 sequence: CASSLGGQGNSPLHF. CDR3 DNA: TGCGCCAGCAGCTTGGGGGGACAGGGGAATTCACCCCTCCACTTT. Filled out from reference TRBV5-1 and TRBJ1-6, the complete variable domain reads KAGVTQTPRYLIKTRGQQVTLSCSPISGHRSVSWYQQTPGQGLQFLFEYFSETQRNKGNFPGRFSGRQFSNSRSEMNVSTLELGDSALYLCASSLGGQGNSPLHFGNGTRLTVT.

The chain joins TRBV29-1 to TRBJ2-3; D gene uncertain. Germline V gene sequence: CDR1 SQVTM, CDR2 ANQGSEA. Trimming pared 2 bases from V and 0 bases from J, leaving 12 bases between. The CDR3 extends over 15 amino acids. CDR3 protein: CSVEFPVLSTDTQYF. The DNA of the CDR3 is TGCAGCGTTGAATTTCCGGTCCTTAGCACAGATACGCAGTATTTT.

Only one count was recorded for this clone. This rearrangement joins TRBV4-2 to TRBJ1-2, with 7 bases lining up with TRBD1. The ends lost 0 bases at V and 5 bases at J; junction bases unmatched: 9. The CDR3 is 16 amino acids. Germline assignment: CDR1 LGHNA and CDR2 YNFKEQ. The CDR3 DNA reads TGTGCCAGCAGCCAAGAGTGGTCAGGGACAGATTATGGCTACACCTTC. Translated: CASSQEWSGTDYGYTF.

The chain has TRBV2 and TRBJ1-5; D gene unclear. The length of the CDR3 is 14 residues. V was trimmed by 7 bases and J by 3 bases, leaving 13 bases between them. Germline V lookup: CDR1 SNHLY, CDR2 FYNNEI. The CDR3 coding sequence is TGTGCCAGCAATTCTCCGGGGTTCAATCAGCCCCAGCATTTT. This translates into CASNSPGFNQPQHF.

The chain couples TRBV27 to TRBJ2-2, with D tentatively TRBD2 (5 bases). V lost 2 bases and J lost 4, with 8 bases in between. The CDR3 is 14 residues long. CDR1 and CDR2 from the germline V gene are MNHEY and SMNVEV (reference sequence). CDR3 loop: CASSLPTSTGELFF. The DNA for the CDR3 is TGTGCCAGCAGTTTACCCACTAGCACCGGGGAGCTGTTTTTT.

This chain uses TRBV30 with TRBJ1-6; 8 nucleotides agree with TRBD1. The CDR3 runs to 12 residues. Unmatched junction bases numbered 3, after V lost 6 bases and J lost 8 bases. CDR1 and CDR2 (germline): GTSNPN, SVGIG (reference sequence). The CDR3 is CACPGQDSPLHF. CDR3 nucleotides: TGTGCCTGTCCGGGACAGGATTCACCCCTCCACTTT.

This clone appeared a single time. This chain uses TRBV19 with TRBJ1-5; 7 bases line up with TRBD1. The germline V gene has CDR1 LNHDA and CDR2 SQIVND (reference sequence). Trimming removed 7 bases from V and 3 bases from J; junction bases left unmatched: 12. The CDR3 covers 16 residues. The chain's CDR3 is CASNMDRTSNNQPQHF. DNA for the CDR3: TGTGCCAGTAACATGGACAGGACCTCTAACAATCAGCCCCAGCATTTT.

This rearrangement joins TRBV9 to TRBJ2-1; 12 nucleotides match TRBD2. Losses at the gene ends were 4 bases for V and 9 bases for J; bases not matched to a gene: 20. This CDR3 has 19 amino acids. CDR1 is SGDLS, CDR2 YYNGEE, per germline. The CDR3 DNA sequence: TGTGCCAGCAGCACCTTAGACAGGGCCCTACTAGCGGGGGGCGGTGAGCAGTTCTTC. It translates to CASSTLDRALLAGGGEQFF.

This sequence joins TRBV11-3 and TRBJ1-2; the D is unclear. The germline gives CDR1 SGHNT, CDR2 YENEEA. This CDR3 region has 17 residues. V was pared by 5 bases and J by 7 bases, with 26 bases between. CDR3 amino acids: CASSLNGGFFEMGGYTF. The CDR3, as DNA: TGTGCCAGCAGCCTAAACGGCGGATTCTTCGAAATGGGTGGCTACACCTTC.

This chain connects TRBV5-8 to TRBJ1-5; weak D call: TRBD1 (6 bases). V was cut by 5 bases and J by 5 bases, with 20 bases left in between. The CDR3 spans 16 residues. Germline CDR1 SGHTS, CDR2 YDEGEE. CDR3 bases: TGTGCCAGCAGAACCCGACGAGGGGGTTTAGATCAGCCCCAGCATTTT. This codes for CASRTRRGGLDQPQHF.

The chain has TRBV27 and TRBJ2-7; perhaps TRBD1 as D (6 bases). CDR1 is MNHEY, CDR2 SMNVEV, per germline (reference sequence). Between the trimmed V and J ends, which lost 2 bases and 1 base, there was a span of 15 bases. The CDR3 is made up of 16 amino acids. CDR3 region: CASSLRAGATSYEQYF. Here the CDR3 DNA reads TGTGCCAGCAGTTTACGGGCAGGGGCTACGTCCTACGAGCAGTACTTC.

The chain couples TRBV6-5 to TRBJ2-5; D perhaps matches TRBD2 (7 bases). Trimming stripped 4 bases from V and 4 bases from J, with 16 bases between. This CDR3 is built from 15 residues. Germline V CDR1 and CDR2: MNHEY, SVGAGI. CDR3 DNA: TGTGCCAGCAGTTCCGCGGGGGCAGGCCGAGAGACCCAGTACTTC. This translates into CASSSAGAGRETQYF.

The rearrangement uses TRBV10-1 and TRBJ2-3; TRBD1 aligns across 12 bases. This CDR3 comprises 15 residues. Trimming cost V 8 bases and J 4 bases; bases outside gene matches: 7. Looked up from germline, CDR1 is WNHNN and CDR2 is SYGVQD (reference sequence). CDR3 nucleotides: TGCGCCAGCCAAATCGGGACAGGGGGCCCAGATACGCAGTATTTT. The encoded protein is CASQIGTGGPDTQYF.

This clone appeared a single time. The chain links TRBV11-2 to TRBJ1-1; 7 bases align to TRBD1. CDR3 length: 15 amino acids. CDR1 is SGHAT and CDR2 is FQNNGV in the germline V gene. Trimming at V came to 5 bases and at J to 5 bases, leaving 11 bases not matched to a gene. CDR3 region: CASSTGQAGVTEAFF. The DNA for the CDR3 is TGTGCCAGCAGCACCGGACAGGCTGGGGTTACTGAAGCTTTCTTT.